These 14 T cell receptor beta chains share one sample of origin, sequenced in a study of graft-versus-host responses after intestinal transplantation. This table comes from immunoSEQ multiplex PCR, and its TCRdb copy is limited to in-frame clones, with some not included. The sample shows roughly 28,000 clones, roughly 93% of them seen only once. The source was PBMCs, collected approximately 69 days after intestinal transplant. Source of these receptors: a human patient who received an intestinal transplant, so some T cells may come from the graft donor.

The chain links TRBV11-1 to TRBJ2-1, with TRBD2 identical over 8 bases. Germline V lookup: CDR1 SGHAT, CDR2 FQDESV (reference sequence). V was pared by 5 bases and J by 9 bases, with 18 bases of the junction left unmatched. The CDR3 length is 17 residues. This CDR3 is CASSPGYPGLELGEQFF. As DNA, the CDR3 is TGTGCCAGCAGCCCGGGGTACCCGGGACTAGAGTTAGGTGAGCAGTTCTTC. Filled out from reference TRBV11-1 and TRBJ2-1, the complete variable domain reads EAEVAQSPRYKITEKSQAVAFWCDPISGHATLYWYRQILGQGPELLVQFQDESVVDDSQLPKDRFSAERLKGVDSTLKIQPAELGDSAMYLCASSPGYPGLELGEQFFGPGTRLTVL.

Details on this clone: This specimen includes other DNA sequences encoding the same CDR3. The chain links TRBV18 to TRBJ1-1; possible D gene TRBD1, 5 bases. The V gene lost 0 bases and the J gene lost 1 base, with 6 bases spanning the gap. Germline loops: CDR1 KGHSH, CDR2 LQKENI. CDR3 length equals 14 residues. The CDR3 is CASSPPGENTEAFF. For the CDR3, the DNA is TGTGCCAGCTCACCACCAGGGGAGAACACTGAAGCTTTCTTT.

CDR3 loop: CASEGTGKNNEKLFF. The CDR3 DNA reads as TGTGCCAGCGAAGGGACAGGGAAAAATAATGAAAAACTGTTTTTT. V is TRBV2 and J is TRBJ1-4; 9 nucleotides align to TRBD1. Germline CDR1 SNHLY, CDR2 FYNNEI. The V segment lost 8 bases and the J segment 4 bases; nucleotides outside the gene matches: 8. The CDR3 runs 15 residues.

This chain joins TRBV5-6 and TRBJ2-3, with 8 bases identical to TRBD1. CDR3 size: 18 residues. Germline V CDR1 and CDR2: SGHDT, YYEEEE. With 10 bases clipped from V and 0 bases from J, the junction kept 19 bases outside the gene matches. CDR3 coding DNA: TGTGCCCGTAACACAGGGGGGAAACTACGAACTAGCACAGATACGCAGTATTTT. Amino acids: CARNTGGKLRTSTDTQYF.

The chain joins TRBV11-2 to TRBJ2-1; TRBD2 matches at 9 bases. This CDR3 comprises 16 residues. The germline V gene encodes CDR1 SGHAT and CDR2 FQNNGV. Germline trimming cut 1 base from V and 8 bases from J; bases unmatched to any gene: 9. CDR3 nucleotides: TGTGCCAGCAGCTTAGCCCCTAGCGGGGAGGGCTATGAGCAGTTCTTC. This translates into CASSLAPSGEGYEQFF.

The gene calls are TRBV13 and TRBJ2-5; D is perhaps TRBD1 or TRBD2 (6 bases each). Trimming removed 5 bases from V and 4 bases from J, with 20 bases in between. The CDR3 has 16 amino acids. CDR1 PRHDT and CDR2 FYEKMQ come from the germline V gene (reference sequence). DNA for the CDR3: TGTGCCAGCAGCCCGAAGTGGAGGGGGGACCCAGAGACCCAGTACTTC. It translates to CASSPKWRGDPETQYF.

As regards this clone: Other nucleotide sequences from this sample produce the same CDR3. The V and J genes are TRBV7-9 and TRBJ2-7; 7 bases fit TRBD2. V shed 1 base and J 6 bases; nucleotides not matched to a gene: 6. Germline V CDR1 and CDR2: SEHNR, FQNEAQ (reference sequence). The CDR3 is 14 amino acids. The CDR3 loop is CASSLVTGGSEQYF. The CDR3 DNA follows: TGTGCCAGCAGCTTAGTCACGGGAGGTTCCGAGCAGTACTTC.

The CDR3 DNA sequence: TGCGCCAGCAGCCAAGGGCTAGCGGGAGCCGAGCAGTACTTC. Its protein is CASSQGLAGAEQYF. The chain has TRBV4-1 and TRBJ2-7; 10 bases are shared with TRBD2. Looked up from germline, CDR1 is MGHRA and CDR2 is YSYEKL. CDR3 length: 14 residues. The V and J ends lost 1 base and 6 bases, in that order; junction bases with no gene match: 3.

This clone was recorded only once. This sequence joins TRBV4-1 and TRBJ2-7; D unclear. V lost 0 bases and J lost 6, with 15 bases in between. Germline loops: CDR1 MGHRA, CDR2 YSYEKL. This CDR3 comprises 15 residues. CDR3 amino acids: CASSQDRTLSSEQYF. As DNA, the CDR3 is TGCGCCAGCAGCCAAGATCGAACCTTAAGCTCCGAGCAGTACTTC.

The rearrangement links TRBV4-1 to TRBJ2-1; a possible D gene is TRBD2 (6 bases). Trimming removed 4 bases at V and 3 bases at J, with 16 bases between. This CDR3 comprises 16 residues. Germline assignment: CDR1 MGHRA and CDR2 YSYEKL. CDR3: CASSPWGDSIYNEQFF. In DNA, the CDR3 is TGCGCCAGCAGCCCTTGGGGGGACTCAATCTACAATGAGCAGTTCTTC.

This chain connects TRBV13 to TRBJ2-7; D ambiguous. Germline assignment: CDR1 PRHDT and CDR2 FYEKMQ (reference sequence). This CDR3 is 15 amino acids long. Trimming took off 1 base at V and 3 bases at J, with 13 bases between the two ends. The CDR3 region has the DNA TGTGCCAGCAGCTTAGCGTCTGGCGGTGTCTACGAGCAGTACTTC. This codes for CASSLASGGVYEQYF.

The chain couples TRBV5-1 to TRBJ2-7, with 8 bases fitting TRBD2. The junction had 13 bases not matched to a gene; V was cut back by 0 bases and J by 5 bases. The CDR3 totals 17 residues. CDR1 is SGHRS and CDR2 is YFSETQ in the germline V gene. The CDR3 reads CASSLEGTPGGADEQYF. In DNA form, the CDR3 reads TGCGCCAGCAGCTTGGAAGGAACTCCCGGGGGGGCCGACGAGCAGTACTTC. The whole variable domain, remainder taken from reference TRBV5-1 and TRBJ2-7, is KAGVTQTPRYLIKTRGQQVTLSCSPISGHRSVSWYQQTPGQGLQFLFEYFSETQRNKGNFPGRFSGRQFSNSRSEMNVSTLELGDSALYLCASSLEGTPGGADEQYFGPGTRLTVT.

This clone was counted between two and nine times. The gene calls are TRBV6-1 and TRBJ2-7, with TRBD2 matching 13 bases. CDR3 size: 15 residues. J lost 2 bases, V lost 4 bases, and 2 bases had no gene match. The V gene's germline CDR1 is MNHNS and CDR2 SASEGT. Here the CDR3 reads CASSVLAGGPYEQYF. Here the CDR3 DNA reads TGTGCCAGCAGTGTACTAGCGGGAGGGCCCTACGAGCAGTACTTC.

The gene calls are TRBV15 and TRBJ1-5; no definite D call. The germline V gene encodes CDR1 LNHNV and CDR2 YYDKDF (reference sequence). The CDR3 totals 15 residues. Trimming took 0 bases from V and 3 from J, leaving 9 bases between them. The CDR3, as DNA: TGTGCCACCAGCAGAGATCCCGGGGTCAATCAGCCCCAGCATTTT. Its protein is CATSRDPGVNQPQHF.